This record looks at one T cell receptor beta chain sequence and its context. What it binds is not known. The PCR ran on 60 Vbeta and 13 Jbeta primers. Source study methods: Approximately 78 million unique TCR beta chains, roughly 11 million of them shared, were counted by a later analysis. TCRdb's copy holds only in-frame clones and misses some; the assay was immunoSEQ multiplex PCR. V, J and clone size reflect that table, while D and trimming were determined from the DNA. The sample includes roughly 120,000 clones, approximately 84% of them seen just once. Germline CDR1 SGHRS, CDR2 YFSETQ. The CDR3 totals 15 residues. V was pared by 4 bases and J by 5 bases, with 9 bases of the junction left unmatched. This sample is part of a study of cytomegalovirus exposure and HLA in healthy donors. Findings and limits, study-wide: An analysis was carried out later, and it reportedly showed fewer N-insertions in an Asian-associated ancestry cluster than the approximately 670-donor mean. Earlier analysis found most TCR beta V segments productive about 87% or about 30% of the time.

Sequencing was carried out using PBMCs. This TCR was recovered from a man aged 35-49 years in good health and CMV-seronegative. The chain is built from TRBV5-1 and TRBJ1-1; 9 positions match TRBD1. CDR3 sequence (DNA): TGCGCCAGCAGCGCATATGAAGGGACAGGGACTGAAGCTTTCTTT. As protein: CASSAYEGTGTEAFF.